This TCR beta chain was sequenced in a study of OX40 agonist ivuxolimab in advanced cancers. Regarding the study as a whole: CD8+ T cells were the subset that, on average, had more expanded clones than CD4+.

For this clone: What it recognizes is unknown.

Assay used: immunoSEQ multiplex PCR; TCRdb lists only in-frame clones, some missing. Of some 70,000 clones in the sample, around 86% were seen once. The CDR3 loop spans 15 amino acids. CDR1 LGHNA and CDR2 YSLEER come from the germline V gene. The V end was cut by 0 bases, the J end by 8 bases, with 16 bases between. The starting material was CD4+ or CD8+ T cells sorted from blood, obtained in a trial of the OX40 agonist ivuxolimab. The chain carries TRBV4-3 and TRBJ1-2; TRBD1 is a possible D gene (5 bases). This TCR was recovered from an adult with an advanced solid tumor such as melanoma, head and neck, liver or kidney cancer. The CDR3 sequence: CASSQDRALTGGYTF. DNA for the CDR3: TGCGCCAGCAGCCAAGACAGGGCACTGACGGGCGGCTACACCTTC.